Shown below are 17 T cell receptor beta chains from a single sample sequenced in a study of blood T cell repertoires in COVID-19. Generated by immunoSEQ multiplex PCR, the TCRdb table keeps only in-frame clones and is missing some. The sample contains about 200,000 clones, around 86% of which appear only once. The specimen sequenced was PBMCs or T cells enriched from blood (not recorded which). The receptors were gathered from a man aged 35-49 years with acute COVID-19.

V is TRBV29-1 and J is TRBJ1-4, with D perhaps TRBD1 (5 bases). Germline V gives CDR1 SQVTM, CDR2 ANQGSEA. Deletions cut 1 base from V and 8 bases from J, with 8 bases between. The CDR3 extends over 12 amino acids. The CDR3 spells CSVEGGAEKLFF. The CDR3 DNA reads as TGCAGCGTTGAAGGGGGCGCCGAAAAACTGTTTTTT.

The V gene is TRBV3-1 (or the pseudogene TRBV3-2), the J gene TRBJ2-7; no clear D gene. Looked up from germline, CDR1 is LGHDT and CDR2 is YNNKEL (reference sequence). V gave up 5 bases and J gave up 0 bases, with 8 bases separating them. The CDR3 has 13 amino acids. CDR3 nucleotide sequence: TGTGCCAGCAGCTTGACTCTCTCCTACGAGCAGTACTTC. Translating it yields CASSLTLSYEQYF.

This chain links TRBV28 with TRBJ2-7; maybe TRBD2 (5 bases). The germline V gene encodes CDR1 MDHEN and CDR2 SYDVKM. Trimming removed 5 bases from V and 2 bases from J, with 16 bases in between. This CDR3 comprises 15 residues. The CDR3 spells CASSGSPLGTYEQYF. The CDR3 nucleotides read TGTGCCAGCAGTGGGAGTCCTCTCGGGACCTACGAGCAGTACTTC. The variable domain in full, with the rest retrieved from reference TRBV28 and TRBJ2-7, is DVKVTQSSRYLVKRTGEKVFLECVQDMDHENMFWYRQDPGLGLRLIYFSYDVKMKEKGDIPEGYSVSREKKERFSLILESASTNQTSMYLCASSGSPLGTYEQYFGPGTRLTVT.

The V gene is TRBV2, the J gene TRBJ1-2; tentative D call: TRBD1 (6 bases). This CDR3 contains 14 residues. Germline V gene data show CDR1 as SNHLY and CDR2 as FYNNEI. V was trimmed by 4 bases and J by 0 bases, leaving 9 bases between them. This CDR3 is CASSGDTTNYGYTF. CDR3 DNA sequence: TGTGCCAGCAGTGGGGACACTACTAACTATGGCTACACCTTC.

This clone is a singleton in its sample. The chain employs TRBV27 and TRBJ2-2; no firm D call. The CDR3 spans 12 residues. Germline CDR1 is MNHEY and CDR2 is SMNVEV (reference sequence). The V end lost 5 bases, the J end lost 4 bases, and 5 bases lay between the germline ends. This CDR3 reads CASSKLTGELFF. CDR3 DNA: TGTGCCAGCAGTAAACTCACCGGGGAGCTGTTTTTT.

The gene calls are TRBV7-2 and TRBJ1-6, with D unclear. The CDR3 length is 14 residues. V gave up 1 base and J gave up 10 bases, with 11 bases separating them. Germline CDR1 is SGHTA and CDR2 is FQGNSA. The CDR3, as DNA: TGTGCCAGCAGCTTAGACGGGGTTTGGTCACCCCTCCACTTT. It translates to CASSLDGVWSPLHF.

This sequence joins TRBV5-1 and TRBJ1-1; no clear D. Trimming left V 2 bases short and J 1 base short, with 6 bases between. The CDR3 is 13 residues long. Germline V CDR1 and CDR2: SGHRS, YFSETQ. The CDR3 is CASSLDSNTEAFF. CDR3 DNA: TGCGCCAGCAGCTTAGACTCGAACACTGAAGCTTTCTTT.

This rearrangement joins TRBV27 to TRBJ2-7; 10 bases fit TRBD1. J gave up 7 bases and V 3 bases, and 15 bases lay outside the gene matches. The CDR3 runs to 17 residues. CDR1 is MNHEY and CDR2 is SMNVEV in the germline V gene (reference sequence). The CDR3 is CASSLGLGQGPSREQYF. CDR3 bases: TGTGCCAGCAGTTTGGGCCTGGGACAGGGGCCCTCTAGAGAGCAGTACTTC.

V usage is TRBV7-2 and J usage is TRBJ2-1; the match to TRBD2 covers 12 bases. V lost 6 bases to trimming and J lost 8 bases; unmatched junction nucleotides: 5. The CDR3 spans 14 residues. Per the germline V gene, CDR1 is SGHTA and CDR2 is FQGNSA. The chain's CDR3 is CASSRLAGVYEQFF. The DNA of the CDR3 is TGTGCCAGCAGTCGACTAGCGGGAGTTTATGAGCAGTTCTTC.

The J gene is TRBJ1-1, the V gene TRBV9; no firm D call. The V end was cut by 1 base, the J end by 5 bases, with 15 bases between. The CDR3 contains 15 residues. Germline V gives CDR1 SGDLS, CDR2 YYNGEE. CDR3 coding DNA: TGTGCCAGCAGCGTAAACGAGGCACTTGGGACTGAAGCTTTCTTT. Its translation: CASSVNEALGTEAFF.

As for this clone: Relative to the germline gene, one junction end is altered; a read error may explain this. The chain carries TRBV6-1 and TRBJ2-7, with D possibly being TRBD1 (7 bases). The germline V gene encodes CDR1 MNHNS and CDR2 SASEGT. The CDR3 is 14 residues long. DNA for the CDR3: TGTGCCAGCGGTGAACCGACAGGGAGGTACGAGCAGTACTTC. Translating gives CASGEPTGRYEQYF.

This chain links TRBV6-5 with TRBJ2-4, with D perhaps TRBD2 (7 bases). From germline, CDR1 is MNHEY and CDR2 SVGAGI. V dropped 6 bases and J dropped 5 bases, with 17 bases sitting between them. The CDR3 length is 15 residues. In DNA form, the CDR3 reads TGTGCCAGCAGAAGAGGTGGAGGGGGGGAAAACATTCAGTACTTC. Amino acids: CASRRGGGGENIQYF.

This CDR3 is CASSGGDSYNEQFF. CDR3 DNA sequence: TGCGCCAGCAGCGGCGGCGACAGCTACAATGAGCAGTTCTTC. The chain uses TRBV5-1 and TRBJ2-1; D possibly corresponds to TRBD1 (5 bases). Germline V lookup: CDR1 SGHRS, CDR2 YFSETQ. This CDR3 has 14 residues. V was shortened by 4 bases and J by 3 bases, with 11 bases between the two germline ends.

CDR3 sequence: CASSFDGGSSYNEQFF. CDR3 in DNA: TGCGCCAGCAGCTTTGATGGCGGCAGCTCCTACAATGAGCAGTTCTTC. The genes are TRBV4-1 and TRBJ2-1; D ambiguous. Trimming took 5 bases from V and 0 from J, leaving 14 bases between them. Germline-derived CDR1 and CDR2 are MGHRA and YSYEKL. The CDR3 is made up of 16 amino acids.

This chain joins TRBV9 and TRBJ2-1, with 10 bases identical to TRBD2. Trimming at V came to 4 bases and at J to 6 bases, leaving 19 bases not matched to a gene. The CDR3 runs 19 residues. Germline CDR1 reads SGDLS; CDR2 reads YYNGEE. The CDR3 nucleotides are TGTGCCAGCAGCCCCCGTCGGCTAGCGGGAGCCTTTGGGGGCAATGAGCAGTTCTTC. Translation gives CASSPRRLAGAFGGNEQFF.

The V gene is TRBV4-2, the J gene TRBJ2-3; D is unclear. V lost 0 bases and J 1 base, leaving 11 bases between the germline ends. CDR3 length equals 16 residues. Germline CDR1 LGHNA, CDR2 YNFKEQ. The CDR3 spells CASSQDLRFGTDTQYF. The CDR3 DNA reads TGTGCCAGCAGCCAAGATTTGAGATTCGGCACAGATACGCAGTATTTT.

This chain connects TRBV29-1 to TRBJ2-2; 11 bases align to TRBD2. Germline trimming cut 4 bases from V and 5 bases from J; bases unmatched to any gene: 0. The V gene's germline CDR1 is SQVTM and CDR2 ANQGSEA. This CDR3 spans 13 amino acids. CDR3 sequence: CSVGTSGTGELFF. The CDR3 bases are TGCAGCGTTGGGACTAGCGGGACCGGGGAGCTGTTTTTT.